Below, 19 T cell receptor beta chains from the same sample are listed, as sequenced in a study of T cell responses to AZD1222 COVID-19 vaccine. Using immunoSEQ multiplex PCR, the repertoire was profiled, and TCRdb retains in-frame clones only, with some absent. Counted here are more than 80,000 clones, 80% to 90% occurring once; the ten biggest clones make up about 2.4%. Sequenced here: peripheral blood, sampled 28 days after the second AZD1222 dose. The receptor source for this set is an adult who received the AZD1222 COVID-19 vaccine.

V and J are TRBV6-4 and TRBJ1-6, with 10 positions matching TRBD1. Germline assignment: CDR1 MRHNA and CDR2 SNTAGT. V dropped 3 bases and J dropped 10; count of bases not matched to a gene: 3. The CDR3 is 14 residues long. DNA of the CDR3: TGTGCCAGCAGTGAAGGGACAGGGGTCTCACCCCTCCACTTT. Translated, it gives CASSEGTGVSPLHF.

This rearrangement joins TRBV5-1 to TRBJ2-3, with D possibly matching TRBD2 (5 bases). V lost 4 bases and J lost 1, with 10 bases in between. Germline lookup yields CDR1 SGHRS and CDR2 YFSETQ. The CDR3 spans 14 residues. This CDR3 is CASSREGGTDTQYF. CDR3 in DNA: TGCGCCAGCAGCCGCGAGGGCGGCACAGATACGCAGTATTTT.

The V gene is TRBV18, the J gene TRBJ2-3; D call uncertain. The germline gives CDR1 KGHSH, CDR2 LQKENI. V was shortened by 0 bases and J by 0 bases, with 10 bases between the two germline ends. This CDR3 is 16 amino acids long. CDR3 amino acids: CASSPPSSPSTDTQYF. The CDR3 DNA is TGTGCCAGCTCACCACCAAGCTCTCCAAGCACAGATACGCAGTATTTT.

The chain links TRBV7-9 to TRBJ1-1; D call uncertain. V was cut by 4 bases and J by 0 bases, with 6 bases left in between. CDR1 and CDR2 from the germline V gene are SEHNR and FQNEAQ (reference sequence). CDR3 length equals 13 residues. The DNA for the CDR3 is TGTGCCAGCAGCTCCCGCATGAACACTGAAGCTTTCTTT. It specifies CASSSRMNTEAFF.

J is TRBJ2-7 and V is TRBV7-6; 8 positions agree with TRBD1. Germline CDR1 reads SGHVS; CDR2 reads FNYEAQ. Trimming at V came to 2 bases and at J to 7 bases, leaving 10 bases not matched to a gene. The CDR3 is made up of 15 amino acids. CDR3 sequence reads: CASSLSDRGTGEQYF. CDR3 nucleotides: TGTGCCAGCAGCTTATCCGACAGGGGAACTGGGGAGCAGTACTTC.

The genes are TRBV4-2 and TRBJ2-7, with D perhaps matching TRBD1 or TRBD2 (5 bases each). V gave up 2 bases and J gave up 2 bases, with 10 bases separating them. The germline V gene encodes CDR1 LGHNA and CDR2 YNFKEQ. The CDR3 is 14 amino acids. The CDR3: CASSQTRDAYEQYF. DNA of the CDR3: TGTGCCAGCAGCCAAACCAGGGACGCCTACGAGCAGTACTTC.

This clone occurred once. The chain combines TRBV7-9 with TRBJ2-7; D is possibly TRBD1 (6 bases). In germline, CDR1 is SEHNR, CDR2 FQNEAQ (reference sequence). The CDR3 covers 14 residues. V lost 4 bases and J 2 bases, leaving 12 bases between the germline ends. CDR3 sequence: CASSSWTVPYEQYF. The DNA for the CDR3 is TGTGCCAGCAGCTCTTGGACAGTTCCCTACGAGCAGTACTTC.

The rearrangement links TRBV4-3 to TRBJ2-7; no firm D call. The germline V and J ends were trimmed by 2 bases and 0 bases, with 8 bases remaining between them. The CDR3 is 14 residues long. Germline lookup yields CDR1 LGHNA and CDR2 YSLEER. CDR3 bases: TGCGCCAGCAGCCAATCTCGGAGCTCCTACGAGCAGTACTTC. Translation: CASSQSRSSYEQYF.

The J gene is TRBJ1-2, the V gene TRBV21-1; TRBD1 is the table's D call and was not checked against the DNA. TRBV21-1 is a recognized pseudogene. This CDR3 region has 12 residues. CDR3 nucleotide sequence: TGTGCTCGGGACAGGGATTTTTATGGCTACACCTTC. It translates to CARDRDFYGYTF.

The CDR3 here is CASSILVDRGFRNQPQHF. DNA for the CDR3: TGTGCCAGTAGTATACTAGTGGACAGGGGGTTTAGGAATCAGCCCCAGCATTTT. The chain recombines TRBV19 with TRBJ1-5; 10 nucleotides agree with TRBD1. V trimming: 2 bases; J trimming: 4 bases; junction bases outside the gene matches: 11. The CDR3 has 18 residues. Germline V gene data show CDR1 as LNHDA and CDR2 as SQIVND (reference sequence).

A few counts support this clone. This chain joins TRBV18 and TRBJ1-2; D uncertain. The CDR3 extends over 12 amino acids. Trimming took off 2 bases at V and 6 bases at J, with 7 bases between the two ends. CDR1 is KGHSH and CDR2 is LQKENI in the germline V gene. The CDR3 coding sequence is TGTGCCAGCTCACCAGGCGGGGATGGCTACACCTTC. Protein sequence: CASSPGGDGYTF.

This chain connects TRBV6-5 to TRBJ1-5; 7 bases are shared with TRBD1. Germline V gives CDR1 MNHEY, CDR2 SVGAGI. V lost 6 bases to trimming and J lost 15 bases; unmatched junction nucleotides: 20. The CDR3 loop spans 15 amino acids. CDR3 coding DNA: TGTGCCAGCAGCTCTAGGACAGGCGCCTCGGACTTTCGGCATTTT. Translation: CASSSRTGASDFRHF.

J is TRBJ1-3 and V is TRBV19; D is undetermined. Germline V CDR1 and CDR2: LNHDA, SQIVND (reference sequence). Trimming took off 10 bases at V and 2 bases at J, with 12 bases between the two ends. The CDR3 covers 13 residues. CDR3: CATAGAPGNTIYF. CDR3 nucleotide sequence: TGTGCCACAGCGGGAGCTCCTGGAAACACCATATATTTT.

This chain uses TRBV3-1 (or the pseudogene TRBV3-2) with TRBJ2-5; possible D gene TRBD2, 6 bases. Germline V gives CDR1 LGHDT, CDR2 YNNKEL (reference sequence). This CDR3 spans 15 amino acids. Trimming stripped 0 bases from V and 2 bases from J, with 10 bases between. In DNA, the CDR3 is TGTGCCAGCAGCCAAGAGGCGCGGGGTCAAGAGACCCAGTACTTC. Amino acid sequence: CASSQEARGQETQYF.

This chain joins TRBV7-3 and TRBJ2-5, with D possibly matching TRBD1 (8 bases). The germline V and J ends were trimmed by 2 bases and 5 bases, with 15 bases remaining between them. The CDR3 loop spans 15 amino acids. CDR1 SGHTA and CDR2 FQGTGA come from the germline V gene. CDR3 nucleotide sequence: TGTGCCAGCAGCTTATTCACAGGGGGGGTTGAGACCCAGTACTTC. Its protein is CASSLFTGGVETQYF.

This chain connects TRBV7-9 to TRBJ1-1; D is uncertain. The CDR3 consists of 14 residues. With 5 bases removed from V and 1 base from J, the gap between germline ends came to 11 bases. Germline CDR1 and CDR2: SEHNR and FQNEAQ (reference sequence). The CDR3 bases are TGTGCCAGCAGCCCGGAGGGAGGGAACACTGAAGCTTTCTTT. Translating gives CASSPEGGNTEAFF.

The chain couples TRBV7-9 to TRBJ1-6; 9 bases map to TRBD1. The germline CDR1 and CDR2 sequences are SEHNR and FQNEAQ (reference sequence). J gave up 2 bases and V 7 bases, and 9 bases lay outside the gene matches. This CDR3 has 17 amino acids. CDR3 sequence (DNA): TGTGCCAGCACCCGCGGGACAGGGCAAACCTATAATTCACCCCTCCACTTT. Amino acid sequence: CASTRGTGQTYNSPLHF. The whole variable domain, filled in from reference TRBV7-9 and TRBJ1-6, reads DTGVSQNPRHKITKRGQNVTFRCDPISEHNRLYWYRQTLGQGPEFLTYFQNEAQLEKSRLLSDRFSAERPKGSFSTLEIQRTEQGDSAMYLCASTRGTGQTYNSPLHFGNGTRLTVT.

The CDR3 DNA follows: TGTGCCAGCAGCCGAGCAGAGTTAATCGGGACCCAGTACTTC. Its translation: CASSRAELIGTQYF. The chain is built from TRBV3-1 (or the pseudogene TRBV3-2) and TRBJ2-5; D gene ambiguous. Germline lookup yields CDR1 LGHDT and CDR2 YNNKEL (reference sequence). The CDR3 is 14 amino acids. Trimming left V 4 bases short and J 7 bases short, with 16 bases between.

This clone has just one count. The rearrangement uses TRBV29-1 and TRBJ1-1; TRBD1 agrees at 10 bases. The length of the CDR3 is 15 residues. The V gene's germline CDR1 is SQVTM and CDR2 ANQGSEA. V was clipped by 3 bases and J by 4 bases; unmatched bases: 8. The CDR3 region is CSVEDGQGVGTEAFF. The CDR3 nucleotides read TGCAGCGTTGAGGATGGACAGGGGGTGGGCACTGAAGCTTTCTTT. Looking up the rest from reference TRBV29-1 and TRBJ1-1 gives the full variable domain: SAVISQKPSRDICQRGTSLTIQCQVDSQVTMMFWYRQQPGQSLTLIATANQGSEATYESGFVIDKFPISRPNLTFSTLTVSNMSPEDSSIYLCSVEDGQGVGTEAFFGQGTRLTVV.